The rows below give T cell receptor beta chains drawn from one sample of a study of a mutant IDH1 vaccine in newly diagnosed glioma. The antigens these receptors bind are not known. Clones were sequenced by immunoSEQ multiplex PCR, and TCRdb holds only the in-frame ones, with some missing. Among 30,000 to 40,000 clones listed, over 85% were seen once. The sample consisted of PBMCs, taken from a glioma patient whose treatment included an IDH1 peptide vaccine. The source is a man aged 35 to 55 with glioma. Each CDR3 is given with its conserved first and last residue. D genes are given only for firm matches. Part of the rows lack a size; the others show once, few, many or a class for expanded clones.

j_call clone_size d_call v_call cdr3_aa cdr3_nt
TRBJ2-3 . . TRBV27 CASSPPTVMGTDTQYF TGTGCCAGCAGTCCCCCGACAGTGATGGGCACAGATACGCAGTATTTT
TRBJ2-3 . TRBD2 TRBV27 CASRMVSGGALTDTQYF TGTGCCAGCAGGATGGTGAGCGGGGGGGCCTTAACAGATACGCAGTATTTT
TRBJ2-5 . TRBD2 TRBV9 CASSVASAGGETQYF TGTGCCAGCAGCGTAGCTTCCGCCGGGGGGGAGACCCAGTACTTC
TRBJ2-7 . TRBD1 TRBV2 CASSDRANYEQYF TGTGCCAGTAGTGACAGGGCTAACTACGAGCAGTACTTC
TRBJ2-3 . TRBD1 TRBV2 CASSVVTGGTDTQYF TGTGCCAGCAGTGTCGTGACAGGGGGCACAGATACGCAGTATTTT
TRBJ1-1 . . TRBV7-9 CAGTANTEAFF TGTGCCGGAACAGCGAACACTGAAGCTTTCTTT
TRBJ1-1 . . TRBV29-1 CRAGGTTEAFF TGCAGGGCCGGTGGGACGACTGAAGCTTTCTTT
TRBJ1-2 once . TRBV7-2 CASSLRVGEHYGYTF TGTGCCAGCAGTTTGAGGGTCGGGGAACACTATGGCTACACCTTC
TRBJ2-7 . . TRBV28 CASSLSRAQYF TGTGCCAGCAGTTTAAGCCGGGCGCAGTACTTC
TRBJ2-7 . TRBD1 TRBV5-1 CASSSAGTGAYEQYF TGCGCCAGCAGCTCAGCCGGGACAGGGGCCTACGAGCAGTACTTC
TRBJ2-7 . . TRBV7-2 CASSLRIGGPYEQYF TGTGCCAGCAGCCTTAGGATTGGTGGGCCCTACGAGCAGTACTTC
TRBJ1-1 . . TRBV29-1 CSVAGAGDTEAFF TGCAGCGTTGCAGGGGCTGGGGACACTGAAGCTTTCTTT
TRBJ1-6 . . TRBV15 CATSRGWESPLHF TGTGCCACCAGCAGAGGTTGGGAATCACCCCTCCACTTT
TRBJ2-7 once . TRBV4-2 CASSQESTDYEQYF TGTGCCAGCAGCCAAGAATCAACTGACTACGAGCAGTACTTC
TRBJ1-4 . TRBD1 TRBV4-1 CASSPQGQGGDEKLFF TGCGCCAGCAGCCCACAGGGACAGGGTGGGGATGAAAAACTGTTTTTT
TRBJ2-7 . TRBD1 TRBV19 CASSIGQGEGEQYF TGTGCCAGTAGTATCGGACAGGGGGAAGGCGAGCAGTACTTC
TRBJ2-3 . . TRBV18 CASSPTGPADTQYF TGTGCCAGCTCCCCTACCGGACCGGCAGATACGCAGTATTTT
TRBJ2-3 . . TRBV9 CASSVAGGSTDTQYF TGTGCCAGCAGCGTAGCTGGGGGCAGCACAGATACGCAGTATTTT
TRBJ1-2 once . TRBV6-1 CASSEVDRSVRGYTF TGTGCCAGCAGTGAAGTTGACCGAAGCGTACGCGGCTACACCTTC
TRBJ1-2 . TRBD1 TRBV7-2 CASSLASGTGRNGYTF TGTGCCAGCAGCTTAGCCTCCGGGACAGGGAGGAATGGCTACACCTTC
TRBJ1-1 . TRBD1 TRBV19 CASSIDLRTGDRNTEAFF TGTGCCAGTAGTATAGATCTGCGGACAGGGGACAGAAACACTGAAGCTTTCTTT
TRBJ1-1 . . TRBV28 CASSSLPTRGEAFF TGTGCCAGCAGTTCACTCCCGACCAGGGGTGAAGCTTTCTTT
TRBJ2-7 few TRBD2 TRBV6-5 CASRPFGRGGAEQYF TGTGCCAGCAGACCCTTCGGACGGGGGGGAGCCGAGCAGTACTTC
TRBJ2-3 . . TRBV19 CASSIGDTQYF TGTGCCAGTAGTATCGGCGATACGCAGTATTTT
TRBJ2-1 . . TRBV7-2 CASSSQGSEQFF TGTGCCAGCAGCTCGCAGGGGAGTGAGCAGTTCTTC
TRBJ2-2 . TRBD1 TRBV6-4 CASSDRAGTGGTGELFF TGTGCCAGCAGTGACCGGGCCGGGACAGGGGGTACCGGGGAGCTGTTTTTT
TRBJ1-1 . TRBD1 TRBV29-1 CSARTGRGNTEAFF TGCAGCGCTAGGACAGGGAGGGGAAACACTGAAGCTTTCTTT
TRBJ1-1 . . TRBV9 CASSATLMNTEAFF TGTGCCAGCAGCGCGACACTTATGAACACTGAAGCTTTCTTT
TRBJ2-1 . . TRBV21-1 CASSSRDRRLDEQFF TGTGCCAGCAGCTCCCGGGACAGGCGCCTGGATGAGCAGTTCTTC
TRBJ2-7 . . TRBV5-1 CASSLDYSYEQYF TGCGCCAGTTCACTAGACTATTCCTACGAGCAGTACTTC